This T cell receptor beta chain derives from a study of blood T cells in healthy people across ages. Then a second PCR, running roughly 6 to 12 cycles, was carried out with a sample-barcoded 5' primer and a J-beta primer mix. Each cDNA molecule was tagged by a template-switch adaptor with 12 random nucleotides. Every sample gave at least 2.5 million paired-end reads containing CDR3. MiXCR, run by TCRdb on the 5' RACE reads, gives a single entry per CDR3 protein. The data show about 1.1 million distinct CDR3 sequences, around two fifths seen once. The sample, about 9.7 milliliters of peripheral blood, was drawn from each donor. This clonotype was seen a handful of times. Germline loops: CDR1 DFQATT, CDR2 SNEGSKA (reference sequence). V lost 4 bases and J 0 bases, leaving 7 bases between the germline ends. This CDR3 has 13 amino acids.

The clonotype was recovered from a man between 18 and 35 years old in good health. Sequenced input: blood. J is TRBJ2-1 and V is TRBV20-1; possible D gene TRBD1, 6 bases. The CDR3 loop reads CSAKGVSYNEQFF. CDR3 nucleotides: TGCAGTGCTAAGGGGGTCTCCTACAATGAGCAGTTCTTC.